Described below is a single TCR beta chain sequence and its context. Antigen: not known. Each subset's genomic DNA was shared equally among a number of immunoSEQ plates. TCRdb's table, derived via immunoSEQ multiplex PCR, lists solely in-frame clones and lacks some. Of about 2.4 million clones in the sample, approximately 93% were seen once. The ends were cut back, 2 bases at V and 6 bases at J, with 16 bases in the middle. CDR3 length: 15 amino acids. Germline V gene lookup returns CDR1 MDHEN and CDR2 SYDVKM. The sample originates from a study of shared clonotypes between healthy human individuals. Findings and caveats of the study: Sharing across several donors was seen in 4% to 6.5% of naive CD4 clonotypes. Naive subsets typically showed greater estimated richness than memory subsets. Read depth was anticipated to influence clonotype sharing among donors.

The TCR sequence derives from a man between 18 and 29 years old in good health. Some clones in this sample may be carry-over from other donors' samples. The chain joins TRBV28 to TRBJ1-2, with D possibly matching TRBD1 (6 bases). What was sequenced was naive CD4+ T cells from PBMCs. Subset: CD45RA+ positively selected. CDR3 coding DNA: TGTGCCAGCAGTTTAAGTTCGGCAGGGGCTAATGGCTACACCTTC. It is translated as CASSLSSAGANGYTF.